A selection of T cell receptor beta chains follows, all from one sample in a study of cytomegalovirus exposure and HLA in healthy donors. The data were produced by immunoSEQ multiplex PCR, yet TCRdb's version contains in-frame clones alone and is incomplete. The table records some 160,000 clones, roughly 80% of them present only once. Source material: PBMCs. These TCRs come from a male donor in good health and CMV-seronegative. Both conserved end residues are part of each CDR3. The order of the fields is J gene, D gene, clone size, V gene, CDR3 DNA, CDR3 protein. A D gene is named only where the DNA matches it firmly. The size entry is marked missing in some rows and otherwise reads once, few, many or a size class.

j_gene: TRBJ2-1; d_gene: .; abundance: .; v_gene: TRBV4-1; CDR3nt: TGCGCCAGCAGCCAGTTCGACAGCTCCTACAATGAGCAGTTCTTC; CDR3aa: CASSQFDSSYNEQFF
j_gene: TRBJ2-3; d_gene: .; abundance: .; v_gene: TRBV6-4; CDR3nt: TGTGCCAGCAGTGACGGAGGGGAGCCGGATACGCAGTATTTT; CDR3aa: CASSDGGEPDTQYF
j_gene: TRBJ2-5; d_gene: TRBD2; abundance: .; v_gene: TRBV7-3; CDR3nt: TGTGCCAGCAGCTCGGGAGGGGGAGAGACCCAGTACTTC; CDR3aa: CASSSGGGETQYF
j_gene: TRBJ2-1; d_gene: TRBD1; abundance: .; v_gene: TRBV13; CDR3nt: TGTGCCAGCAGGGAGAATGACAGGGTCGGGGATGAGCAGTTCTTC; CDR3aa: CASRENDRVGDEQFF
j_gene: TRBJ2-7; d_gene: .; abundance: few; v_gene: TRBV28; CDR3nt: TGTGCCAGCACGTCAACGGACTACGCATACGAGCAGTACTTC; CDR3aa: CASTSTDYAYEQYF
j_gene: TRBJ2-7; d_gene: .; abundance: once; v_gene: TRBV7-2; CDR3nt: TGTGCCAGCAGCCTAGATATCATCCAGTATGGCGAGCAGTACTTC; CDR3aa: CASSLDIIQYGEQYF
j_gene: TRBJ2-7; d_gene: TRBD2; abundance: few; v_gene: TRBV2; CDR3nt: TGTGCCAGCAGTGACGAGCGGGGAACCGCCGAGCAGTACTTC; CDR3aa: CASSDERGTAEQYF
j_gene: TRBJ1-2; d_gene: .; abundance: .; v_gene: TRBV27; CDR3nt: TGTGCCAGCAGTACCTCGGGGTGGGCGTGGGGCTACACCTTC; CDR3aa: CASSTSGWAWGYTF
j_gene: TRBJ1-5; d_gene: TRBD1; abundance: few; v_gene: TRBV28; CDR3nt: TGTGCCAGCAGTTCCTTACGACAGGGGAATCAGCCCCAGCATTTT; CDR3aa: CASSSLRQGNQPQHF
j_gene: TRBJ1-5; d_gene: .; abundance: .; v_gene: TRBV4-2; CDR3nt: TGTGCCAGCAGCCTGGGTGCGCGGGGCATTAGCAATCAGCCCCAGCATTTT; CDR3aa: CASSLGARGISNQPQHF
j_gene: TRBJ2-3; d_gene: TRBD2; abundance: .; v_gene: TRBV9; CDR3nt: TGTGCCAGCAGCGGACGGACTAGCAGGGATACGCAGTATTTT; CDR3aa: CASSGRTSRDTQYF
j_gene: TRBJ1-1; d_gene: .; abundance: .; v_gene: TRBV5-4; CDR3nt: TGTGCCAGCAGCTCGGGGGGGCTGGGCACTGAAGCTTTCTTT; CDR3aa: CASSSGGLGTEAFF
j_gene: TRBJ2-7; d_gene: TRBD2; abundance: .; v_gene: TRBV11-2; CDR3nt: TGTGCCAGCAGCTTACCCGCTAGCGGATCCTACGAGCAGTACTTC; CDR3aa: CASSLPASGSYEQYF
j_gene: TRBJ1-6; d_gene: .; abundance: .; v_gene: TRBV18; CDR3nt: TGTGCCAGCTCACCAGCGAGACAGAGTAATTCACCCCTCCACTTT; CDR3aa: CASSPARQSNSPLHF
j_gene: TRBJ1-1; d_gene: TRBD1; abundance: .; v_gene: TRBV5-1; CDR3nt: TGCGCCAGCAGCCTAACAGGGGGCCGGACATCTAACACTGAAGCTTTCTTT; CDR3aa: CASSLTGGRTSNTEAFF
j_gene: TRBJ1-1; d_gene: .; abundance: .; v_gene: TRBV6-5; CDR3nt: TGTGCCAGCAACCCGAATGGTGGAGAAGAAGCTTTCTTT; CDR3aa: CASNPNGGEEAFF
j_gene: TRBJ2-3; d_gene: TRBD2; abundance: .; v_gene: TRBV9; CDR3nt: TGTGCCAGCAGCGTAGGAGCGGGGGGGCTCCATACGCAGTATTTT; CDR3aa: CASSVGAGGLHTQYF
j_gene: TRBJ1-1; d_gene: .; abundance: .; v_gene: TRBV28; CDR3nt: TGTGCCAGCAGTTCACAGACAGTTGAAGCTTTCTTT; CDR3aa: CASSSQTVEAFF
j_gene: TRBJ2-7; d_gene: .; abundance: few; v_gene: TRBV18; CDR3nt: TGTGCCAGCTCACCATTCCAGGGGCCCTCCTACGAGCAGTACTTC; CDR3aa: CASSPFQGPSYEQYF
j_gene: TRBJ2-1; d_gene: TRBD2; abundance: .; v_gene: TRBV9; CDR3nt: TGTGCCAGCAGCGCCAGCGGGGGGGGCTTGAATGAGCAGTTCTTC; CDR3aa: CASSASGGGLNEQFF
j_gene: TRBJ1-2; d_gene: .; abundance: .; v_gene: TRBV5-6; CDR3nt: TGTGCCAGCAGCTTGTGGCAGGTGGGAGATCGCTACACCTTC; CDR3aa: CASSLWQVGDRYTF
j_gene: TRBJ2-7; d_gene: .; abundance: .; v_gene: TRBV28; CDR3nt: TGTGCCAGCAGGAGAATACAGGGTTTCAGAAACGAGCAGTACTTC; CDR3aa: CASRRIQGFRNEQYF
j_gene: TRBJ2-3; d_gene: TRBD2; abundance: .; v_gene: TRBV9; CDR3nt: TGTGCCAGCAGCGTCCTAGCGGGGGGCACAGATACGCAGTATTTT; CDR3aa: CASSVLAGGTDTQYF
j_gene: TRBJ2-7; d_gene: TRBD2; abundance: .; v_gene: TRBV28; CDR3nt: TGTGCCAGCAGTTTAACTAGCGGGAGTGGCTACGAGCAGTACTTC; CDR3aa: CASSLTSGSGYEQYF
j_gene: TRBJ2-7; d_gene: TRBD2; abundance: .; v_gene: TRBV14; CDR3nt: TGTGCCAGCAGCCCTCAACTAGCGGCCTACGAGCAGTACTTC; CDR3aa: CASSPQLAAYEQYF
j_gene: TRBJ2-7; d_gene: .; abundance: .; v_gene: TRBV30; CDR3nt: TGTGCCTGGAGTTACGGGTACGAGCAGTACTTC; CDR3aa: CAWSYGYEQYF
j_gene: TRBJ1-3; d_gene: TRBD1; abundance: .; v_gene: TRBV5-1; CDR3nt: TGCGCCAGCAGCTTGGCGACAGGGGGCTCTGGAAACACCATATATTTT; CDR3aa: CASSLATGGSGNTIYF
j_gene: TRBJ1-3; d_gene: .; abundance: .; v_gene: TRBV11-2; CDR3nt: TGTGCCAGCAGCTTAGATCGGGGAAACACCATATATTTT; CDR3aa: CASSLDRGNTIYF
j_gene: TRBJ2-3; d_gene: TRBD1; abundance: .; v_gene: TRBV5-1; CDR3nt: TGCGCCAGCAGCCTGGACAGGGGGCGCACAGATACGCAGTATTTT; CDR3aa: CASSLDRGRTDTQYF
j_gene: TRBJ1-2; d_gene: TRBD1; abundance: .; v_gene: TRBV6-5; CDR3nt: TGTGCCAGCAGTTTGGGACAGGGGTTAAACTATGGCTACACCTTC; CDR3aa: CASSLGQGLNYGYTF
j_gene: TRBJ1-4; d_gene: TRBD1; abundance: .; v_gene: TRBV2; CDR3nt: TGTGCCAGCAGACCGACAGGGGGCGGTGAAAAACTGTTTTTT; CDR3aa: CASRPTGGGEKLFF
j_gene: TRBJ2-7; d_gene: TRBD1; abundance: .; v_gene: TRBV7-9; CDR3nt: TGTTCCAGCAGCTTAGGGGGCAGGTCCTACGAGCAGTACTTC; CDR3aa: CSSSLGGRSYEQYF
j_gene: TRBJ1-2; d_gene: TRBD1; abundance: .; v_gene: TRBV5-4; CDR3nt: TGTGCCAGCAGCCCAATACAGGGGGTCTATGGCTACACCTTC; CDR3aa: CASSPIQGVYGYTF
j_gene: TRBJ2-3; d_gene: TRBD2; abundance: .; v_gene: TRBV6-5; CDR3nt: TGTGCCAGCAGTTACGAGCGGGAGACAGATACGCAGTATTTT; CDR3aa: CASSYERETDTQYF
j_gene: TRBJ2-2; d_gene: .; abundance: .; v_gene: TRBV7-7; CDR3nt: TGTGCTAGCAGCCCGGGGGCCAGCGGGGCAACCGGGGAGCTGTTTTTT; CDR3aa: CASSPGASGATGELFF
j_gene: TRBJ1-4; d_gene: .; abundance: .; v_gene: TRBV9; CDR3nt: TGTGCCAGCAGCTCCCCCGACGGGAGGGAGAATGAAAAACTGTTTTTT; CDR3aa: CASSSPDGRENEKLFF
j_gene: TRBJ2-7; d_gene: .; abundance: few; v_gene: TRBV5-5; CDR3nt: TGTGCCAGCAGCTTGGCCGGGTCCTTCATGGCTGACGAGCAGTACTTC; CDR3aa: CASSLAGSFMADEQYF
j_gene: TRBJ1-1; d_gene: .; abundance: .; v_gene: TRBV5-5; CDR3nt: TGTGCCAGCAGCTTGTTCCTTGAAGCTTTCTTT; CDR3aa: CASSLFLEAFF
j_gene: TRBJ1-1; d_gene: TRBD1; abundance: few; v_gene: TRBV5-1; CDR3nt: TGCGCCAGCAGCCCGCGGGTCTCGGGAGGGGGCAGAGGGAACACTGAAGCTTTCTTT; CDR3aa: CASSPRVSGGGRGNTEAFF
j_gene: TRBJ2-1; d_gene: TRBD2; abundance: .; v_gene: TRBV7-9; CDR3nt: TGTGCCAGCAGCTTAGGCCTAGCGGGAGATAAGGATGAGCAGTTCTTC; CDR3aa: CASSLGLAGDKDEQFF
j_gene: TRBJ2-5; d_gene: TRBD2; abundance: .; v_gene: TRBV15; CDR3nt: TGTGCCACCAGCAGAGAGTTAGCGGGAGGGCAAGAGACCCAGTACTTC; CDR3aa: CATSRELAGGQETQYF
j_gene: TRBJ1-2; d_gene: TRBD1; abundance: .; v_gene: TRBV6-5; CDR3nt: TGTGCCAGCAGTTCCGGGGGGACAGGGTATGGCTACACCTTC; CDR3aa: CASSSGGTGYGYTF
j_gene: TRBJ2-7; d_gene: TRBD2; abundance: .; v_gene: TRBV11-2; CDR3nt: TGTGCCAGCAGCCACCGTTACGGGGGGACCTACGAGCAGTACTTC; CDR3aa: CASSHRYGGTYEQYF
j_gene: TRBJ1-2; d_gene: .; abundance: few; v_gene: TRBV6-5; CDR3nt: TGTGCCAGCAGGGGTTCGGGTGGCGGCTACACCTTC; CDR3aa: CASRGSGGGYTF